The rows below give T cell receptor beta chains drawn from one sample of a study of OX40 agonist ivuxolimab in advanced cancers. The method was immunoSEQ multiplex PCR; TCRdb's version includes in-frame clones alone and lacks a portion of them. The table records some 150,000 clones, just over 90% of them present only once. The sequences come from CD4+ or CD8+ T cells sorted from blood, collected in a trial of the OX40 agonist ivuxolimab. These TCRs come from an adult with an advanced solid tumor such as melanoma, head and neck, liver or kidney cancer. The CDR3 runs from the conserved cysteine through the conserved F or W. D genes are given only for firm matches. Only some rows state a clone size, as once, few, many or a class for expanded clones.

D: NA
length: 15
V: TRBV5-1
J: TRBJ2-2
size: NA
DNA: TGCGCCAGCAGCTTGAGACAGGCCCACACCGGGGAGCTGTTTTTT
CDR3: CASSLRQAHTGELFF

D: NA
length: 13
V: TRBV15
J: TRBJ2-7
size: NA
DNA: TGTGCCACCAGTAACCTCAGGGGATCCGAGCAGTACTTC
CDR3: CATSNLRGSEQYF

D: NA
length: 14
V: TRBV5-4
J: TRBJ2-2
size: NA
DNA: TGTGCCAGCAGCAGGCAGGTCGGGACCGGGGAGCTGTTTTTT
CDR3: CASSRQVGTGELFF

D: NA
length: 13
V: TRBV11-1
J: TRBJ1-1
size: NA
DNA: TGTGCCAGCAGCTGGGGGGTGAACACTGAAGCCTTCTTT
CDR3: CASSWGVNTEAFF

D: NA
length: 12
V: TRBV28
J: TRBJ2-7
size: NA
DNA: TGTGCCAGCAGTTTCACAGTCTCCGAGCAGTACTTC
CDR3: CASSFTVSEQYF

D: NA
length: 16
V: TRBV9
J: TRBJ2-2
size: NA
DNA: TGTGCCAGCAGCGTAGGCAGGGCGACGTACACCGGGGAGCTGTTTTTT
CDR3: CASSVGRATYTGELFF

D: NA
length: 15
V: TRBV11-1
J: TRBJ2-1
size: once
DNA: TGTGCCAGCAGCAAGCAGGCCCTGATTCGCAATGAGCAGTTCTTC
CDR3: CASSKQALIRNEQFF

D: NA
length: 16
V: TRBV7-9
J: TRBJ2-1
size: NA
DNA: TGTGCCAGCAGCGGCGTGGGTAGGAGGGGATACAATGAGCAGTTCTTC
CDR3: CASSGVGRRGYNEQFF

D: NA
length: 16
V: TRBV5-1
J: TRBJ2-6
size: NA
DNA: TGCGCCAGCAGCTTGGCGGTGAACTCTGGGGCCAACGTCCTGACTTTC
CDR3: CASSLAVNSGANVLTF

D: NA
length: 13
V: TRBV5-1
J: TRBJ2-1
size: NA
DNA: TGCGCCAGCAGCTTGGGACAGGTCAATGAGCAGTTCTTC
CDR3: CASSLGQVNEQFF

D: NA
length: 15
V: TRBV2
J: TRBJ2-3
size: NA
DNA: TGTGCCAGCAGTGTAGGGGGGGGACGCACAGATACGCAGTATTTT
CDR3: CASSVGGGRTDTQYF

D: TRBD1
length: 14
V: TRBV2
J: TRBJ1-1
size: NA
DNA: TGTGCCAGCAGGGCCGGGACAGGGAACACTGAAGCTTTCTTT
CDR3: CASRAGTGNTEAFF

D: TRBD2
length: 16
V: TRBV6-5
J: TRBJ2-1
size: NA
DNA: TGTGCCAGCAGTTACACCGGACTAGCGGCTTACAATGAGCAGTTCTTC
CDR3: CASSYTGLAAYNEQFF

D: TRBD1
length: 16
V: TRBV14
J: TRBJ1-2
size: NA
DNA: TGTGCCAGCAGCCAACGGGACAGCCAAAAAACCTATGGCTACACCTTC
CDR3: CASSQRDSQKTYGYTF

D: NA
length: 16
V: TRBV9
J: TRBJ2-3
size: NA
DNA: TGTGCCAGCAGCGTAGCCGCTCTTAGGGGAAAGGGTACGCAGTATTTT
CDR3: CASSVAALRGKGTQYF

D: NA
length: 14
V: TRBV5-1
J: TRBJ2-3
size: NA
DNA: TGCGCCAGCAGCTTGCAACCTAGCACAGATACGCAGTATTTT
CDR3: CASSLQPSTDTQYF

D: TRBD2
length: 17
V: TRBV7-8
J: TRBJ2-3
size: NA
DNA: TGTGCCAGCAGCTTATTCATAGCGGGAGGAGGAACAGATACGCAGTATTTT
CDR3: CASSLFIAGGGTDTQYF

D: NA
length: 14
V: TRBV7-4
J: TRBJ1-5
size: NA
DNA: TGTGCCAGCAGCTTAGAAGCCTCCAATCAGCCCCAGCATTTT
CDR3: CASSLEASNQPQHF

D: NA
length: 14
V: TRBV2
J: TRBJ2-1
size: NA
DNA: TGTGCCAGCAGCCCAACACGGGAGCACAATGAGCAGTTCTTC
CDR3: CASSPTREHNEQFF

D: TRBD1
length: 14
V: TRBV29-1
J: TRBJ2-7
size: NA
DNA: TGCAGCGTCGCTGGGACAGCCTACTCCTACGAGCAGTACTTC
CDR3: CSVAGTAYSYEQYF

D: NA
length: 13
V: TRBV5-1
J: TRBJ2-7
size: NA
DNA: TGCGCCAGCAGCTTGGACAGTCACTACGAGCAGTACTTC
CDR3: CASSLDSHYEQYF

D: NA
length: 13
V: TRBV6-4
J: TRBJ1-1
size: NA
DNA: TGTGCCAGCAGTTTCGGGACGTACACTGAAGCTTTCTTT
CDR3: CASSFGTYTEAFF

D: TRBD2
length: 17
V: TRBV29-1
J: TRBJ2-1
size: NA
DNA: TGCAGCGTCGAGGGACTAGCGGGAGGTACCTCCTACAATGAGCAGTTCTTC
CDR3: CSVEGLAGGTSYNEQFF

D: TRBD1
length: 19
V: TRBV5-1
J: TRBJ2-1
size: NA
DNA: TGCGCCAGCAGCTTTATGGCGGTCGGACAGGGGGTCTCCTACAATGAGCAGTTCTTC
CDR3: CASSFMAVGQGVSYNEQFF

D: NA
length: 16
V: TRBV2
J: TRBJ2-2
size: NA
DNA: TGTGCCAGCAGTGTCGCGACTGGGTATGGTACCGGGGAGCTGTTTTTT
CDR3: CASSVATGYGTGELFF

D: TRBD2
length: 14
V: TRBV6-5
J: TRBJ2-3
size: NA
DNA: TGTGCCAGCAAAAGGGCGGGAGTGGAAGATACGCAGTATTTT
CDR3: CASKRAGVEDTQYF

D: NA
length: 14
V: TRBV9
J: TRBJ1-1
size: NA
DNA: TGTGCCAGCAGCGGTTCTACGGGGACTACTGAAGCTTTCTTT
CDR3: CASSGSTGTTEAFF

D: TRBD2
length: 16
V: TRBV9
J: TRBJ2-1
size: NA
DNA: TGTGCCAGCAGCGTAGGAACTAGCGGGACCAACAATGAGCAGTTCTTC
CDR3: CASSVGTSGTNNEQFF

D: NA
length: 13
V: TRBV18
J: TRBJ2-3
size: NA
DNA: TGTGCCAGCTCCACTTCCCCCACAGATACGCAGTATTTT
CDR3: CASSTSPTDTQYF

D: NA
length: 13
V: TRBV19
J: TRBJ1-2
size: NA
DNA: TGTGCCAGTAGTAAGGACAGCGACTATGGCTACACCTTC
CDR3: CASSKDSDYGYTF

D: NA
length: 16
V: TRBV4-3
J: TRBJ1-1
size: NA
DNA: TGCGCCAGCAGCGCCGGTTCTCATAGTCCGAACACTGAAGCTTTCTTT
CDR3: CASSAGSHSPNTEAFF

D: NA
length: 13
V: TRBV5-6
J: TRBJ2-7
size: few
DNA: TGTGCCAGCAGCTCAGGGGCGACCTACGAGCAGTACTTC
CDR3: CASSSGATYEQYF

D: NA
length: 16
V: TRBV27
J: TRBJ1-1
size: NA
DNA: TGTGCCAGCAGTTTGGTACAGCCGGTCATGAACACTGAAGCTTTCTTT
CDR3: CASSLVQPVMNTEAFF

D: TRBD1
length: 18
V: TRBV7-2
J: TRBJ1-5
size: NA
DNA: TGTGCCAGCAGCACCGCCGGGACAGGAAGCTATAGCAATCAGCCCCAGCATTTT
CDR3: CASSTAGTGSYSNQPQHF

D: NA
length: 13
V: TRBV19
J: TRBJ1-1
size: once
DNA: TGTGCCAGTACTAACGGCTTGAACACTGAAGCTTTCTTT
CDR3: CASTNGLNTEAFF

D: NA
length: 20
V: TRBV30
J: TRBJ2-2
size: NA
DNA: TGTGCCTGGACTAATCCCAGCAGGCCCGTAAGGGGGAGAAACACCGGGGAGCTGTTTTTT
CDR3: CAWTNPSRPVRGRNTGELFF

D: TRBD1
length: 14
V: TRBV13
J: TRBJ1-2
size: once
DNA: TGTGCCAGCAGCCGGGACAGAGCTAACTATGGCTACACCTTC
CDR3: CASSRDRANYGYTF

D: NA
length: 13
V: TRBV28
J: TRBJ2-1
size: NA
DNA: TGTGCCAGCAGCCCCATCGAGGTTCATGAGCAGTTCTTC
CDR3: CASSPIEVHEQFF

D: NA
length: 15
V: TRBV5-6
J: TRBJ1-6
size: NA
DNA: TGTGCCAGCAGCTCTAGGGGAGGAAGTAATTCACCCCTCCACTTT
CDR3: CASSSRGGSNSPLHF

D: NA
length: 16
V: TRBV5-1
J: TRBJ2-6
size: NA
DNA: TGCGCCAGCAGCCCAGGACTGAACTCTGGGGCCAACGTCCTGACTTTC
CDR3: CASSPGLNSGANVLTF

D: NA
length: 13
V: TRBV6-5
J: TRBJ2-4
size: NA
DNA: TGTGCCAGCAGTTACTCGATAGGAAACATTCAGTACTTC
CDR3: CASSYSIGNIQYF

D: NA
length: 14
V: TRBV7-9
J: TRBJ2-7
size: NA
DNA: TGTGCCAGCAGCTTAGGCAGGGGCCTCCACGAGCAGTACTTC
CDR3: CASSLGRGLHEQYF

D: NA
length: 15
V: TRBV28
J: TRBJ1-4
size: NA
DNA: TGTGCCAGCAGTCGAACGGGCCCCTATAATGAAAAACTGTTTTTT
CDR3: CASSRTGPYNEKLFF

D: TRBD1
length: 14
V: TRBV5-4
J: TRBJ2-5
size: NA
DNA: TGTGCCAGCAGCCCCAGGACAGGCCGGGAGACCCAGTACTTC
CDR3: CASSPRTGRETQYF

D: TRBD1
length: 13
V: TRBV12-5
J: TRBJ2-5
size: NA
DNA: TGTGCTAGTGGTTTGCCGACAGGGGAGACCCAGTACTTC
CDR3: CASGLPTGETQYF

D: TRBD1
length: 14
V: TRBV27
J: TRBJ1-2
size: NA
DNA: TGTGCCAGCAGAGGACAGGGTTCTTTCTATGGCTACACCTTC
CDR3: CASRGQGSFYGYTF

D: NA
length: 14
V: TRBV2
J: TRBJ1-2
size: NA
DNA: TGTGCACTCAAACTAGACAACACTAACTATGGCTACACCTTC
CDR3: CALKLDNTNYGYTF

D: TRBD1
length: 14
V: TRBV19
J: TRBJ1-4
size: NA
DNA: TGTGCCAGTAGTGTCGGACAGGGGAATGAAAAACTGTTTTTT
CDR3: CASSVGQGNEKLFF

D: NA
length: 13
V: TRBV18
J: TRBJ1-2
size: NA
DNA: TGTGCCAGCTCACCTTCCAGGGTTGATGGCTACACCTTC
CDR3: CASSPSRVDGYTF

D: NA
length: 13
V: TRBV27
J: TRBJ1-1
size: NA
DNA: TGTGCCAGCAGTTTAAACATAAACACTGAAGCTTTCTTT
CDR3: CASSLNINTEAFF

D: TRBD1
length: 16
V: TRBV5-4
J: TRBJ1-2
size: NA
DNA: TGTGCCAGCAGTCCCCTCGGTGGGGACAGGGCGACTGGCTACACCTTC
CDR3: CASSPLGGDRATGYTF

D: TRBD2
length: 18
V: TRBV7-2
J: TRBJ2-5
size: NA
DNA: TGTGCCAGCAGGCGACTCCCCGGCGTGGGGGGGTATCAAGAGACCCAGTACTTC
CDR3: CASRRLPGVGGYQETQYF

D: NA
length: 14
V: TRBV11-3
J: TRBJ1-2
size: NA
DNA: TGTGCCAGCAGCTTAGCCGCTAAGGGACTGGGCTACACCTTC
CDR3: CASSLAAKGLGYTF